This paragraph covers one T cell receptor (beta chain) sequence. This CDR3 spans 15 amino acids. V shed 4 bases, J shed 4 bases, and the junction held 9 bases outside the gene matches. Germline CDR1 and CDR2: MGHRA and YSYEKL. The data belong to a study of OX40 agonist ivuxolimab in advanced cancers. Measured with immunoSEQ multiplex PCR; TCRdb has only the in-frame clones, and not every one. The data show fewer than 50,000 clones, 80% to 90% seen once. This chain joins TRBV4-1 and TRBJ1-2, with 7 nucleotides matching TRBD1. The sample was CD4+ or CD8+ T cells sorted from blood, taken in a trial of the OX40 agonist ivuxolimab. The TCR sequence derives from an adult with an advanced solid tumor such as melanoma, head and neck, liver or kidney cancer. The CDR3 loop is CASSPYETGSYGYTF. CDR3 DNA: TGCGCCAGCAGCCCCTATGAGACAGGGAGCTATGGCTACACCTTC.